The entry below describes one T cell receptor beta chain. The CDR3 extends 3 residues past the end of the read, so its final part is completed from the germline J gene. The data are from a study of T cells in women clearing cervical HPV infection. The data were produced by immunoSEQ multiplex PCR, yet TCRdb's version contains in-frame clones alone and is incomplete. Across tens of thousands of clones, the top ten clones capture around 6.6% of the sample. Between the trimmed V and J ends, which lost 8 bases and 0 bases, there was a span of 7 bases. This CDR3 has 12 amino acids. Looked up from germline, CDR1 is LGHDT and CDR2 is YNNKEL (reference sequence).

The genes are TRBV3-1 (or the pseudogene TRBV3-2) and TRBJ2-5, with D possibly being TRBD1 (5 bases). The receptor was derived from a woman between 18 and 70 years old with a cervical HPV16 infection that either progressed to CIN3+ or cleared (not recorded which). Sequencing was carried out using blood buffy coat. The chain's CDR3 is CASRQNQETQYF. The sequenced part of the CDR3 DNA is TGTGCCAGCCGACAGAACCAAGAGACC.